This T cell receptor beta chain was captured by sequencing in a study of OX40 agonist ivuxolimab in advanced cancers. As for the study in general: An agonistic human IgG2 monoclonal antibody against OX40 (CD134) was given. Each patient was given ivuxolimab into a vein every 2 weeks, at 0.01 to 10 mg/kg. Participants could have had prior anti-PD-1, anti-PD-L1 or anti-CTLA-4 therapy, and about 37% had some. Study results and caveats: The study observed clonal expansion of CD4+ and CD8+ blood T cells by week 6 at 0.1 to 3.0 mg/kg.

Comment on this clone: Its matching antigen is unknown.

The CDR3 contains 16 residues. Germline assignment: CDR1 LGHNA and CDR2 YSLEER. Trimming stripped 0 bases from V and 4 bases from J, with 14 bases between. Only in-frame clones appear in the TCRdb table, and some are missing; sequencing was by immunoSEQ multiplex PCR. This table has about 85,000 clones, around 86% appearing once. The chain recombines TRBV4-3 with TRBJ2-3; D may correspond to TRBD1 or TRBD2 (5 bases each). The source is an adult with an advanced solid tumor such as melanoma, head and neck, liver or kidney cancer. The source material was CD4+ or CD8+ T cells sorted from blood, sampled in a trial of the OX40 agonist ivuxolimab. This CDR3 is CASSQDERWGADTQYF. The DNA of the CDR3 is TGCGCCAGCAGCCAAGATGAGCGGTGGGGCGCAGATACGCAGTATTTT.